This T cell receptor (beta chain) was recorded in a study of vaccination and CD4 T cells after COVID-19. Study-wide context: Convalescent patients had positive nasal swab PCR results for SARS-CoV-2. Disease was mild in 9 or 10 and severe in one. There were six male and four female convalescents, and two of them were Hispanic. Study-level results: Looking at convalescent patients, 304 of their 307 vaccine-specific clones were spike mono-reactive. Median reactive clonotypes, those recognizing SARS-CoV-2, rose from around 21 to 38, not significantly.

This clonotype was counted between two and nine times. Its antigen is as yet unknown. Each CDR3 protein gets one entry after TCRdb re-called the PCR reads with MiXCR. The top ten clones hold approximately 1% of a sample with approximately 20,000 distinct CDR3 sequences, roughly 60% of them seen once. V lost 5 bases, J lost 5 bases, and 12 bases lay in between. The germline V gene encodes CDR1 MNHNS and CDR2 SASEGT. This CDR3 spans 13 amino acids. The rearrangement uses TRBV6-1 and TRBJ1-2; no firm D call. This receptor was obtained from a human donor who had recovered from COVID-19. Sequencing used CD4+ T cells from blood, obtained before SARS-CoV-2 vaccination. The CDR3 spells CASSPWTQYGYTF. In nucleotides, the CDR3 is TGTGCCAGCAGTCCCTGGACCCAGTATGGCTACACCTTC.